The 31 T cell receptor beta chains listed next were all sequenced from one sample in a study of T-cell memory formation after mild COVID-19. TCRdb called the 5' RACE reads again in MiXCR, with one record for every CDR3 protein. This table holds 300,000 or so distinct CDR3 sequences, 15% to 20% found once. Sequencing was carried out using PBMCs or a T cell subset sorted from them (not recorded which). The receptors here all came from a man younger than 35 who had mild COVID-19 (a few samples of this study predate the infection). Cell type and time point are not known.

This clonotype was counted a few times. The chain combines TRBV5-8 with TRBJ2-3, with TRBD1 identical over 8 bases. Germline CDR1 reads SGHTS; CDR2 reads YDEGEE. After removal of 7 bases from V and 0 bases from J, the junction contained 4 bases not matched to a gene. This CDR3 has 14 residues. The CDR3 bases are TGTGCCAGCGCTACAGGGGGTAGCACAGATACGCAGTATTTT. Translation gives CASATGGSTDTQYF.

This clonotype was found a few times. The chain has TRBV20-1 and TRBJ2-2; no firm D call. Germline-derived CDR1 and CDR2 are DFQATT and SNEGSKA (reference sequence). The CDR3 spans 15 residues. The V gene lost 1 base and the J gene lost 4 bases, with 13 bases spanning the gap. Here the CDR3 DNA reads TGCAGTGCTAGAGGGGCCACTTTGGGCACCGGGGAGCTGTTTTTT. Protein: CSARGATLGTGELFF.

This clonotype was observed a handful of times. The V call is TRBV12-3 or TRBV12-4, the J call TRBJ2-3, with D uncertain. The CDR3 consists of 14 residues. V dropped 2 bases and J dropped 2 bases, with 8 bases sitting between them. CDR3 protein: CASSLTEVTDTQYF. Written as DNA, the CDR3 is TGTGCCAGCAGTTTAACGGAAGTCACAGATACGCAGTATTTT.

In its sample, this clonotype was seen many times. The chain employs TRBV4-2 and TRBJ2-4; unclear D gene. The germline gives CDR1 LGHNA, CDR2 YNFKEQ. The germline V and J ends were trimmed by 0 bases and 0 bases, with 3 bases remaining between them. The CDR3 spans 14 residues. CDR3 DNA sequence: TGTGCCAGCAGCCAAGAACTAGCCAAAAACATTCAGTACTTC. Its protein product is CASSQELAKNIQYF.

This clonotype was counted between two and nine times. The chain uses TRBV6-5 and TRBJ2-7; D might be TRBD1 (5 bases). The CDR3 covers 13 residues. Deletions cut 6 bases from V and 0 bases from J, with 9 bases between. The germline CDR1 and CDR2 sequences are MNHEY and SVGAGI. In DNA form, the CDR3 reads TGTGCCAGCAGCCAGGGCAGCTCCTACGAGCAGTACGTC. Its protein product is CASSQGSSYEQYV.

This clonotype was picked up a small number of times. The chain combines TRBV7-8 with TRBJ2-1, with 12 nucleotides matching TRBD2. With 9 bases clipped from V and 7 bases from J, the junction kept 4 bases outside the gene matches. From germline, CDR1 is SGHVS and CDR2 FQNEAQ. The CDR3 spans 13 residues. The CDR3 DNA reads TGTGCCAGTAGGCTAGCGGGGGGGAATGAGCAGTTCTTC. As protein: CASRLAGGNEQFF.

V is TRBV28 and J is TRBJ1-6; D possibly corresponds to TRBD1 (5 bases). Germline CDR1 MDHEN, CDR2 SYDVKM. Trimming cost V 4 bases and J 3 bases, with 16 bases left between them. The CDR3 runs 17 residues. As DNA, the CDR3 is TGTGCCAGCAGTTACCGCAGCGGGGCGAACTATAATTCACCCCTCCACTTT. It is translated as CASSYRSGANYNSPLHF.

This clonotype was recorded at least ten times. The chain couples TRBV2 to TRBJ2-2; D unresolved. CDR3 length equals 14 residues. The V end lost 1 base, the J end lost 1 base, and 4 bases lay between the germline ends. The germline V gene encodes CDR1 SNHLY and CDR2 FYNNEI. The CDR3 here is CASSEGKNTGELFF. The CDR3 nucleotides read TGTGCCAGCAGTGAAGGCAAGAACACCGGGGAGCTGTTTTTT.

The chain carries TRBV28 and TRBJ2-3; 9 bases map to TRBD1. With V trimmed by 5 bases and J by 1 base, 7 bases remained unmatched. The germline CDR1 and CDR2 sequences are MDHEN and SYDVKM. This CDR3 contains 16 residues. CDR3 DNA: TGTGCCAGCAGTAGAACAGGGGGCCCCCGCACAGATACGCAGTATTTT. It specifies CASSRTGGPRTDTQYF.

This clonotype is medium-sized in the sample. The chain employs TRBV7-2 and TRBJ2-2; TRBD2 is a possible D gene (6 bases). This CDR3 has 15 residues. Germline V lookup: CDR1 SGHTA, CDR2 FQGNSA. Trimming cost V 2 bases and J 4 bases, with 11 bases left between them. This chain's CDR3 is CASSLSTSSTGELFF. In DNA form, the CDR3 reads TGTGCCAGCAGCTTAAGTACTAGCAGCACCGGGGAGCTGTTTTTT.

The V call is TRBV5-1, the J call TRBJ1-4; D remains ambiguous. CDR3 length: 14 residues. V lost 2 bases to trimming and J lost 8 bases, with 13 bases between them. Germline V gene data show CDR1 as SGHRS and CDR2 as YFSETQ. The CDR3 sequence: CASSFTATLEKLFF. In DNA form, the CDR3 reads TGCGCCAGCAGCTTTACAGCGACGTTGGAAAAACTGTTTTTT.

The rearrangement links TRBV19 to TRBJ1-5; 7 bases match TRBD1. Germline CDR1 LNHDA, CDR2 SQIVND (reference sequence). The CDR3 extends over 16 amino acids. V lost 4 bases, J lost 10 bases, and 16 bases stayed unmatched. The CDR3 nucleotides are TGTGCCAGTAGTAGCTTTAGAAACAGGGGCACGCGCCCCCAGCATTTT. Its protein product is CASSSFRNRGTRPQHF.

This clonotype was counted a single time. The chain carries TRBV6-6 and TRBJ1-5; no clear D gene. V lost 6 bases and J 3 bases, leaving 9 bases between the germline ends. Germline lookup yields CDR1 MNHNY and CDR2 SVGAGI (reference sequence). This CDR3 is 13 amino acids long. The DNA of the CDR3 is TGTGCCAGCAGCAATAACCCCAATCAGCCCCAGCATTTT. Translated, it gives CASSNNPNQPQHF.

This clonotype was recorded a few times. The chain carries TRBV2 and TRBJ2-3; 8 bases are shared with TRBD2. There are 16 residues in the CDR3. V was clipped by 11 bases and J by 0 bases; unmatched bases: 13. Germline-derived CDR1 and CDR2 are SNHLY and FYNNEI. DNA of the CDR3: TGTGCCGGGGCGGGGGGCCCCCGTGCTAGCACAGATACGCAGTATTTT. Its protein is CAGAGGPRASTDTQYF.

J is TRBJ1-1 and V is TRBV29-1; D not certain. Between the trimmed V and J ends, which lost 2 bases and 6 bases, there was a span of 7 bases. Per germline, CDR1 SQVTM and CDR2 ANQGSEA. This CDR3 has 11 residues. The CDR3 bases are TGCAGCGTTGAACGGGGTTCTGAAGCTTTCTTT. It is translated as CSVERGSEAFF.

The chain carries TRBV5-1 and TRBJ1-1, with a tentative D call TRBD1 (6 bases). Germline CDR1 reads SGHRS; CDR2 reads YFSETQ. V was shortened by 2 bases and J by 7 bases, with 12 bases between the two germline ends. The CDR3 sequence is 13 residues long. In nucleotides, the CDR3 is TGCGCCAGCAGCTTACCGGGACAACATGAAGCTTTCTTT. Its protein product is CASSLPGQHEAFF.

This clonotype was detected a few times. This chain links TRBV7-9 with TRBJ2-2; 9 bases match TRBD1. V shed 4 bases, J shed 5 bases, and the junction held 8 bases outside the gene matches. Germline V lookup: CDR1 SEHNR, CDR2 FQNEAQ (reference sequence). The CDR3 is 16 residues long. The CDR3 sequence: CASSWDPTGGTGELFF. In DNA form, the CDR3 reads TGTGCCAGCAGCTGGGACCCGACAGGGGGGACCGGGGAGCTGTTTTTT.

This clonotype has just a few counts. CDR3 DNA sequence: TGTGCCAGCAGTGGAGATTACAGGGCCGAGCAGTACTTC. Its protein is CASSGDYRAEQYF. This chain links TRBV25-1 with TRBJ2-7; TRBD1 might be the D (6 bases). Germline assignment: CDR1 MGHDK and CDR2 SYGVNS. The length of the CDR3 is 13 residues. V was clipped by 4 bases and J by 6 bases, with 13 bases between them.

This clonotype was seen a few times. V gene TRBV5-1 combines with J gene TRBJ2-7, with D maybe TRBD1 (6 bases). From germline, CDR1 is SGHRS and CDR2 YFSETQ. The V end lost 4 bases, the J end lost 6 bases, and 14 bases lay between the germline ends. The CDR3 has 13 amino acids. This CDR3 is CASSVRQVREQYV. The CDR3 nucleotides read TGCGCCAGCAGCGTAAGACAGGTCCGCGAGCAGTACGTC.

V is TRBV20-1 and J is TRBJ1-6; 8 nucleotides match TRBD1. This CDR3 comprises 17 residues. Trimming took 0 bases from V and 10 from J; bases not matched to a gene: 14. Germline loops: CDR1 DFQATT, CDR2 SNEGSKA (reference sequence). The CDR3 DNA sequence: TGCAGTGCTAGAGATGGCCCTATGGCAGGGGGCGGGTCACCCCTCCACTTT. Residues: CSARDGPMAGGGSPLHF.

This sequence joins TRBV5-6 and TRBJ2-6; D is ambiguous. CDR1 and CDR2 (germline): SGHDT, YYEEEE. With 4 bases removed from V and 0 bases from J, the gap between germline ends came to 8 bases. The CDR3 totals 15 residues. The CDR3 DNA follows: TGTGCCAGCAGCCCCCCAGGCTCTGGGGCCAACGTCCTGACTTTC. Protein product: CASSPPGSGANVLTF.

This clonotype was recorded once. The chain has TRBV4-2 and TRBJ1-2, with D unclear. V was cut by 1 base and J by 1 base, with 10 bases left in between. The germline CDR1 and CDR2 sequences are LGHNA and YNFKEQ. This CDR3 comprises 15 residues. The CDR3 protein is CASSQGSSVNYGYTF. CDR3 DNA: TGTGCCAGCAGCCAAGGAAGTAGTGTTAACTATGGCTACACCTTC.

The rearrangement uses TRBV20-1 and TRBJ1-1, with no clear D. With 4 bases removed from V and 11 bases from J, the gap between germline ends came to 11 bases. Germline V lookup: CDR1 DFQATT, CDR2 SNEGSKA (reference sequence). This CDR3 spans 10 amino acids. CDR3 sequence: CSANRRGAFF. CDR3 DNA: TGCAGTGCTAATCGCCGCGGTGCTTTCTTT.

The chain carries TRBV7-3 and TRBJ2-5; 8 bases match TRBD2. Germline CDR1 SGHTA, CDR2 FQGTGA. The V and J ends lost 5 bases and 1 base, in that order; junction bases with no gene match: 12. The CDR3 is 17 amino acids. This CDR3 reads CASSPGTGRGGQETQYF. For the CDR3, the DNA is TGTGCCAGCAGCCCCGGAACAGGCCGGGGGGGCCAAGAGACCCAGTACTTC.

Only a few counts were recorded for this clonotype. The chain is built from TRBV20-1 and TRBJ2-2, with TRBD2 identical over 10 bases. J gave up 1 base and V 5 bases, and 4 bases lay outside the gene matches. This CDR3 contains 15 residues. Germline V CDR1 and CDR2: DFQATT, SNEGSKA (reference sequence). CDR3 protein: CSAQLAGRNTGELFF. Here the CDR3 DNA reads TGCAGTGCTCAACTAGCGGGGAGGAACACCGGGGAGCTGTTTTTT.

There are a few counts of this clonotype. The chain employs TRBV29-1 and TRBJ2-3; 7 positions agree with TRBD2. CDR3 length equals 14 residues. Germline values: CDR1 SQVTM, CDR2 ANQGSEA. Trimming took 4 bases from V and 6 from J; bases not matched to a gene: 10. The CDR3 DNA reads TGCAGCGTTGCGCTCGGGCTAGCGGCCGATACGCAGTATTTT. It translates to CSVALGLAADTQYF.

This clonotype was counted between two and nine times. The chain combines TRBV3-1 with TRBJ2-1, with 7 bases matching TRBD1. The CDR3 covers 15 residues. Germline assignment: CDR1 LGHDT and CDR2 YNNKEL (reference sequence). With V trimmed by 3 bases and J by 7 bases, 9 bases remained unmatched. CDR3 bases: TGTGCCAGCAGCCAGCAGGGGGTGGCGTATAATGAGCAGTTCTTC. Encoded protein: CASSQQGVAYNEQFF.

This clonotype turned up a few times. V usage is TRBV5-1 and J usage is TRBJ1-2, with D tentatively TRBD1 (5 bases). The V and J ends lost 3 bases and 0 bases respectively, with 9 bases between them. Germline-derived CDR1 and CDR2 are SGHRS and YFSETQ. The CDR3 loop spans 14 amino acids. CDR3 in DNA: TGCGCCAGCAGCTCGGGGGGGACTAACTATGGCTACACCTTC. Translation gives CASSSGGTNYGYTF.

CDR3 region: CASTVPRGLYNEQFF. The CDR3 DNA reads TGTGCCAGCACCGTCCCGAGAGGGCTCTACAATGAGCAGTTCTTC. The genes are TRBV11-2 and TRBJ2-1; possible D gene TRBD2, 5 bases. Trimming pared 7 bases from V and 3 bases from J, leaving 16 bases between. CDR3 length: 15 amino acids. Germline CDR1 and CDR2: SGHAT and FQNNGV.

This clonotype was counted between two and nine times. The chain employs TRBV6-2 or TRBV6-3 and TRBJ1-2; D uncertain. Germline V gene sequence: CDR1 MNHEY, CDR2 SVGEGT. Trimming took off 6 bases at V and 2 bases at J, with 7 bases between the two ends. The CDR3 runs 12 residues. The CDR3 nucleotides are TGTGCCAGCAGCTGGCCCAACTATGGCTACACCTTC. It encodes CASSWPNYGYTF.

This chain joins TRBV7-9 and TRBJ2-1; TRBD2 aligns across 10 bases. Per the germline V gene, CDR1 is SEHNR and CDR2 is FQNEAQ (reference sequence). The CDR3 totals 15 residues. V lost 3 bases to trimming and J lost 5 bases; unmatched junction nucleotides: 4. CDR3 coding DNA: TGTGCCAGCAGCTTTCAAGCGGGGGGGAACAATGAGCAGTTCTTC. This sequence encodes CASSFQAGGNNEQFF.